This entry describes one T cell receptor (beta chain). Method: immunoSEQ multiplex PCR; TCRdb's copy keeps in-frame clones and lacks some. The data contain over 400,000 clones, about 72% of them singletons. This record comes from a study of shared clonotypes between healthy human individuals. Study overall: The people who gave samples were a couple of women and a few men aged 18 to 49.

Study donors comprised healthy, HIV-negative adults devoid of recent acute infection or vaccination. Every one of the donors was a Caucasian adult that lived in Nashville, Tennessee. V shed 7 bases and J 6 bases; nucleotides not matched to a gene: 10. The CDR3 extends over 15 amino acids. CDR1 and CDR2 (germline): MNHEY, SMNVEV (reference sequence). Sequencing used PBMCs. J is TRBJ2-2 and V is TRBV27; 8 bases map to TRBD1. The TCR sequence derives from a woman aged 35 to 49 in good health. Some clones in this sample may be carry-over from other donors' samples. CDR3 sequence reads: CASNARQGISGELFF. The CDR3 nucleotides read TGTGCCAGCAATGCGAGACAGGGGATTTCCGGGGAGCTGTTTTTT.